The entry that follows covers one T cell receptor beta chain sequence. No antigen is known for it. With a much larger clone just one base away, this may be a read error. Construction of TCR beta libraries relied on iRepertoire HTBI primers and on Arm-PCR targeting CDR3 regions. TCRdb recomputed calls from the multiplex PCR reads with MiXCR, one row per CDR3 protein. Of over 200,000 distinct CDR3 sequences in the sample, about 20% were seen once. The CDR3 loop spans 13 amino acids. Germline loops: CDR1 SEHNR, CDR2 FQNEAQ (reference sequence). Time point: newly diagnosed GD, antithyroid drugs for less than 3 months. Making the TCR library involved RNA that had been extracted from PBMCs. The sample is drawn from a study of regulatory T cells in long-lasting Graves disease. General observations from the study: The study found persistent patients shared more public clonotypes (2,741) than new patients (around 1,000).

This same sample was also taken into another study, of T cells in Graves' hyperthyroidism and ophthalmopathy. That work contributes: The authors deemed Graves' hyperthyroidism stable absent ophthalmopathy progression within 18 months. Patients with ophthalmopathy were separated from those with stable hyperthyroidism by a 13 V-J model.

The chain carries TRBV7-9 and TRBJ2-7; TRBD1 matches at 8 bases. Sequencing was performed on peripheral blood mononuclear cells (PBMCs), taken at new diagnosis, from a patient treated with antithyroid drugs. This clonotype was obtained from a woman aged 25 to 39 with Graves disease. CDR3 protein: CATSKGTGNEQYF. The CDR3 nucleotides read TGTGCCACCAGCAAAGGGACAGGCAACGAGCAGTACTTC.